This record concerns one T cell receptor (beta chain) sequence. Its cognate antigen is unknown. The data are from a study of T cell repertoires in cytomegalovirus infection. Whole-study context: In public TCR beta signatures, there were indications of both CMV infection and matching HLA type.

Findings of the study overall: HLA-C-restricted CMV-specific TCR beta clonotypes were dominant in the ex vivo response. Of the TCR beta families, the public ones yielded a cumulative frequency that identified carriers of CMV plus the relevant HLA.

TCRdb reprocessed the reads with MiXCR, giving one entry per CDR3 protein. The profile shows approximately 490,000 distinct CDR3 sequences, around 10% of them singletons. This receptor was obtained from a human donor in good health (CMV status not recorded). Some clones in this sample may be carry-over from other donors' samples. The sequenced material came from PBMCs.

Here the CDR3 reads CASSPLRDTYEQYF. The CDR3 nucleotides read TGTGCCAGCAGCCCCCTTCGGGACACCTACGAGCAGTACTTC. This chain connects TRBV3-1 to TRBJ2-7, with D perhaps matching TRBD1 (6 bases). Per germline, CDR1 LGHDT and CDR2 YNNKEL (reference sequence). Trimming removed 4 bases at V and 2 bases at J, with 12 bases between. The CDR3 totals 14 residues.